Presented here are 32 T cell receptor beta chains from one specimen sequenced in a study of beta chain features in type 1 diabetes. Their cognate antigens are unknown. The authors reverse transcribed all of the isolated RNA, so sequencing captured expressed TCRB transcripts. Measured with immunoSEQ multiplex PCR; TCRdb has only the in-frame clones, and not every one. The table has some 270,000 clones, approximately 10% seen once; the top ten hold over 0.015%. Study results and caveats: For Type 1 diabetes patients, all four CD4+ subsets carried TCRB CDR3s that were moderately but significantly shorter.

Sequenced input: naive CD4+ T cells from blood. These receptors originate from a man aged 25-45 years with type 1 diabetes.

Here the CDR3 DNA reads TGTGCCAGCAGCCGCTCAGTGACAGGGATCTACGAGCAGTACTTC. This translates into CASSRSVTGIYEQYF. The chain couples TRBV6-5 to TRBJ2-7; 7 nucleotides align to TRBD1. V was clipped by 6 bases and J by 3 bases; unmatched bases: 11. CDR1 is MNHEY, CDR2 SVGAGI, per germline. The CDR3 has 15 residues.

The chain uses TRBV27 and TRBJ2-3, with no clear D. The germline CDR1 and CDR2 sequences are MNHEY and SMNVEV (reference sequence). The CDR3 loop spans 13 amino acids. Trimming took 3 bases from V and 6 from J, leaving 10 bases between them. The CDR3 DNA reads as TGTGCCAGCAGTTTCGGCGCCAGGGATACGCAGTATTTT. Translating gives CASSFGARDTQYF.

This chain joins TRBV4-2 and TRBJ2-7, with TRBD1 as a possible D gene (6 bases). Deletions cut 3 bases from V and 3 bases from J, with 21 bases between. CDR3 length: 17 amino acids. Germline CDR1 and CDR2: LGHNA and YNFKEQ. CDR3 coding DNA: TGTGCCAGCAGCCATGTGTCCGGGACAAGGGGGATCTACGAGCAGTACTTC. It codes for CASSHVSGTRGIYEQYF.

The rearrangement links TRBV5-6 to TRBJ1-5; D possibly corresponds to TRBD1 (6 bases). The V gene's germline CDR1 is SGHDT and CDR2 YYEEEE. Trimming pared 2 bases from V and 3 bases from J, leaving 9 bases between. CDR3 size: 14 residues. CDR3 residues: CASSFGQFNQPQHF. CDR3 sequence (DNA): TGTGCCAGCAGCTTCGGACAGTTCAATCAGCCCCAGCATTTT.

Here the CDR3 DNA reads TGTGCCAGCAATCAGGGGCATTCACCCCTCCACTTT. Its translation: CASNQGHSPLHF. The J gene is TRBJ1-6, the V gene TRBV7-2; a possible D gene is TRBD1 (6 bases). The CDR3 loop spans 12 amino acids. The germline V gene has CDR1 SGHTA and CDR2 FQGNSA. V was trimmed by 7 bases and J by 8 bases, leaving 9 bases between them. Together with reference TRBV7-2 and TRBJ1-6, the CDR3 gives the full variable domain: GAGVSQSPSNKVTEKGKDVELRCDPISGHTALYWYRQSLGQGLEFLIYFQGNSAPDKSGLPSDRFSAERTGGSVSTLTIQRTQQEDSAVYLCASNQGHSPLHFGNGTRLTVT.

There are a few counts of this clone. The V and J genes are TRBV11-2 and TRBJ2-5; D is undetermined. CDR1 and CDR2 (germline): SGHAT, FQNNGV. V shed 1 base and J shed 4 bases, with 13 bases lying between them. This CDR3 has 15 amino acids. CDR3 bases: TGTGCCAGCAGCTTAGGTACAATCCCGGGAGAGACCCAGTACTTC. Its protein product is CASSLGTIPGETQYF. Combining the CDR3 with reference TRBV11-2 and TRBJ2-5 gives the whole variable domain EAGVAQSPRYKIIEKRQSVAFWCNPISGHATLYWYQQILGQGPKLLIQFQNNGVVDDSQLPKDRFSAERLKGVDSTLKIQPAKLEDSAVYLCASSLGTIPGETQYFGPGTRLLVL.

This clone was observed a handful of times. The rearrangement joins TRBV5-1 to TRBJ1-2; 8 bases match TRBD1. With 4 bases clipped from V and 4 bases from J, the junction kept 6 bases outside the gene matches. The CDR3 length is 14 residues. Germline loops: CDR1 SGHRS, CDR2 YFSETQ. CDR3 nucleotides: TGCGCCAGCAGCACGCAGGGGGCTGGCTATGGCTACACCTTC. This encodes CASSTQGAGYGYTF.

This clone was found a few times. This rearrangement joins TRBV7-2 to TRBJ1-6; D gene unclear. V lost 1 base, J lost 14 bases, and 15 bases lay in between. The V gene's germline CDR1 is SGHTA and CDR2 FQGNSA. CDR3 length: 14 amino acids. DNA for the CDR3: TGTGCCAGCAGCTTAGAGCGGCGGCCGGTGGCCCTCCACTTT. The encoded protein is CASSLERRPVALHF.

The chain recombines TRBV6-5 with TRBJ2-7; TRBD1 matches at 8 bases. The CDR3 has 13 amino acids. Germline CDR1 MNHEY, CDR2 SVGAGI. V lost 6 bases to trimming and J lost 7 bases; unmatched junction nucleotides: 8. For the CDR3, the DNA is TGTGCCAGCAGATTTCGGACAGGGCGGGAGCAGTACTTC. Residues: CASRFRTGREQYF.

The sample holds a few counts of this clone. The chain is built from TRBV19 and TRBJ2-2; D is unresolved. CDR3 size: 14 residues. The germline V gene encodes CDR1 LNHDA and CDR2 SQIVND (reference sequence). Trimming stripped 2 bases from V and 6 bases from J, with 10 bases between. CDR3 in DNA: TGTGCCAGTAGTATATTCTCGCGCGCCGGGGAGCTGTTTTTT. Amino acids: CASSIFSRAGELFF.

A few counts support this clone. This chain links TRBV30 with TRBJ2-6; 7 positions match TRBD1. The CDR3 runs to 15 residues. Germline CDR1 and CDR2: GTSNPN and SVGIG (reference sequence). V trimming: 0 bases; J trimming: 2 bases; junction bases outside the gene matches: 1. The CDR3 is CAWSVGGAGANVLTF. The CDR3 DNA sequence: TGTGCCTGGAGTGTAGGGGGCGCTGGGGCCAACGTCCTGACTTTC.

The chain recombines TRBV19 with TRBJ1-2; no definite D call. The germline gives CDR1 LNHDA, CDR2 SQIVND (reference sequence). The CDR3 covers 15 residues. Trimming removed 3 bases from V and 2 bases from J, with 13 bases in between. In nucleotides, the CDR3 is TGTGCCAGTAGTATCGCCCCCACGGGAAACTATGGCTACACCTTC. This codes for CASSIAPTGNYGYTF.

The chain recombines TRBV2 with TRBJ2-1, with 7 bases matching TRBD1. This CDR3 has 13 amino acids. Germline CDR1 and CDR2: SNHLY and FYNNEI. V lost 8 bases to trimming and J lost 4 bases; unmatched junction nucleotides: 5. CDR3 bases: TGTGCCAGCCAGGGACAGCTTTACAATGAGCAGTTCTTC. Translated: CASQGQLYNEQFF. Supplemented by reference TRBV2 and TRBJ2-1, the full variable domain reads EPEVTQTPSHQVTQMGQEVILRCVPISNHLYFYWYRQILGQKVEFLVSFYNNEISEKSEIFDDQFSVERPDGSNFTLKIRSTKLEDSAMYFCASQGQLYNEQFFGPGTRLTVL.

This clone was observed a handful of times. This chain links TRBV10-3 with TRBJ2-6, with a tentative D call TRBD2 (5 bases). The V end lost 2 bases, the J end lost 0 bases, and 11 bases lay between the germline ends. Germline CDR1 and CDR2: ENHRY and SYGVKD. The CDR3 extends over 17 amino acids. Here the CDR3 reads CAISERESFSGANVLTF. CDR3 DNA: TGTGCCATCAGTGAGCGGGAAAGCTTCTCTGGGGCCAACGTCCTGACTTTC.

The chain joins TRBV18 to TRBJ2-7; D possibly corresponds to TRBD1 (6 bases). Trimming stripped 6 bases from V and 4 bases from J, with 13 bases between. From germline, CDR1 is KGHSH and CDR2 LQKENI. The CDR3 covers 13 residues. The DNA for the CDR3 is TGTGCCAGCTCCCACCGGGACATTTACGAGCAGTACTTC. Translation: CASSHRDIYEQYF.

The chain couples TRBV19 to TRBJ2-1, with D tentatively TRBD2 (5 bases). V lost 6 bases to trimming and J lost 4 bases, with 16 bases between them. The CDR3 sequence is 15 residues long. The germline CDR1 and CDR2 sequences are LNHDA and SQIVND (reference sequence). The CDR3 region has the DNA TGTGCCAGTAGGGGAAGAGGGCGGTTATACAATGAGCAGTTCTTC. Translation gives CASRGRGRLYNEQFF.

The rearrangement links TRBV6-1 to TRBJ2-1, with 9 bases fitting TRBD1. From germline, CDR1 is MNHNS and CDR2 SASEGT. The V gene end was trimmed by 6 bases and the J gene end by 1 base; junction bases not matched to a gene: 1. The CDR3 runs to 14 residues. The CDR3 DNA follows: TGTGCCAGCAGGGGACAGGGTTCCTACAATGAGCAGTTCTTC. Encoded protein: CASRGQGSYNEQFF.

The CDR3 DNA sequence: TGTGCCAGCAGCTTAGGGCAAGGAAACACCATATATTTT. Amino acid sequence: CASSLGQGNTIYF. The chain has TRBV7-8 and TRBJ1-3; the D is unclear. Trimming took off 1 base at V and 4 bases at J, with 5 bases between the two ends. Germline values: CDR1 SGHVS, CDR2 FQNEAQ. The CDR3 sequence is 13 residues long.

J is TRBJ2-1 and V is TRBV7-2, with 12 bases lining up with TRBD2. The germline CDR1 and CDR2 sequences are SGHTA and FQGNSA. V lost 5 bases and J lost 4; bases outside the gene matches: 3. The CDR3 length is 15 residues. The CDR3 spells CASSQTSGGYNEQFF. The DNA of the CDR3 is TGTGCCAGCAGCCAAACTAGCGGGGGGTACAATGAGCAGTTCTTC.

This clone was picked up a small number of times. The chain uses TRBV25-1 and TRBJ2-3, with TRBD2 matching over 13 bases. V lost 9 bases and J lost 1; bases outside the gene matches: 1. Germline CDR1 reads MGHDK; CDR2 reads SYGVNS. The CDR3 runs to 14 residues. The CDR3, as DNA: TGTGCCAGTGGACTAGCGGGGGGCACAGATACGCAGTATTTT. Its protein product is CASGLAGGTDTQYF.

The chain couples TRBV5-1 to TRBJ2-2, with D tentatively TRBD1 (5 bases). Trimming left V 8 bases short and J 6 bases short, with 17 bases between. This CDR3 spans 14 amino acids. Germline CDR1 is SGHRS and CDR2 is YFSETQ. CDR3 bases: TGCGCCAGTACATCCGCAGGGATCGCCGGGGAGCTGTTTTTT. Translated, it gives CASTSAGIAGELFF.

The CDR3 DNA reads TGTGCCAGTAGTATCAGGGGGCGAGTAGGTGGGGAGCTGTTTTTT. Translation: CASSIRGRVGGELFF. The chain links TRBV19 to TRBJ2-2, with 8 positions matching TRBD1. This CDR3 comprises 15 residues. Looked up from germline, CDR1 is LNHDA and CDR2 is SQIVND (reference sequence). V dropped 3 bases and J dropped 8; count of bases not matched to a gene: 8.

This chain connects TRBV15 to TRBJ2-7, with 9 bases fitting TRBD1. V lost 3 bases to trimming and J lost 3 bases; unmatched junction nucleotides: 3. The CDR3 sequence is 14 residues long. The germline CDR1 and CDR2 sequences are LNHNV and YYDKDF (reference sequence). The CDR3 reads CATSRTGGLYEQYF. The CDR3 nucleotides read TGTGCCACCAGCAGGACAGGGGGACTCTACGAGCAGTACTTC.

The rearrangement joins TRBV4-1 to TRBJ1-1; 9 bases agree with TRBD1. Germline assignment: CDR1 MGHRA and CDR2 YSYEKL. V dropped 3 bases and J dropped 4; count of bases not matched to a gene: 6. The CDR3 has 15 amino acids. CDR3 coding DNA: TGCGCCAGCAGCCACCGGACAGGGGTACCCACTGAAGCTTTCTTT. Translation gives CASSHRTGVPTEAFF.

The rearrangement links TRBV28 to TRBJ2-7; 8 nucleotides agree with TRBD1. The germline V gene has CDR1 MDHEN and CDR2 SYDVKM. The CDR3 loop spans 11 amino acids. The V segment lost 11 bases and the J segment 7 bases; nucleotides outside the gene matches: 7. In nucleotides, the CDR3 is TGTGCCCATACAGGGGGAGAGGAGCAGTACTTC. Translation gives CAHTGGEEQYF.

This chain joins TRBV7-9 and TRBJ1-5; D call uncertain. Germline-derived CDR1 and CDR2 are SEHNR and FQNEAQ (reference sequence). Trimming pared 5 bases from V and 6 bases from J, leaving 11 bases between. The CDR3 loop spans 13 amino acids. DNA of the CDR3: TGTGCCAGCAGCAACCCGCGGGGTCAGCCCCAGCATTTT. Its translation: CASSNPRGQPQHF.

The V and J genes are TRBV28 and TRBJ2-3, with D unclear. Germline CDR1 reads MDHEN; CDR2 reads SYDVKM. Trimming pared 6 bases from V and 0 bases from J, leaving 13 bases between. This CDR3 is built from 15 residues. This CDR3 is CASSLPTSSTDTQYF. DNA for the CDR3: TGTGCCAGCAGCCTCCCGACTTCCAGCACAGATACGCAGTATTTT.

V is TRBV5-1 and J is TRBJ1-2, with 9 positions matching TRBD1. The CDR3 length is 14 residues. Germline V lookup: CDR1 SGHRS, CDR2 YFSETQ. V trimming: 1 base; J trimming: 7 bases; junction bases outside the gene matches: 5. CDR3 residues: CASSLQGQGTGYTF. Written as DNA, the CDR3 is TGCGCCAGCAGCTTGCAGGGACAGGGAACTGGCTACACCTTC.

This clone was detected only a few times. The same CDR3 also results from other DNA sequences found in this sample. The CDR3 bases are TGTGCCAGCAGCGTAGGAACAGGGGGCTCCTACAATGAGCAGTTCTTC. Translated, it gives CASSVGTGGSYNEQFF. The chain joins TRBV9 to TRBJ2-1, with 8 bases that match TRBD1. V was pared by 0 bases and J by 0 bases, with 2 bases of the junction left unmatched. The CDR3 runs to 16 residues. Germline assignment: CDR1 SGDLS and CDR2 YYNGEE.

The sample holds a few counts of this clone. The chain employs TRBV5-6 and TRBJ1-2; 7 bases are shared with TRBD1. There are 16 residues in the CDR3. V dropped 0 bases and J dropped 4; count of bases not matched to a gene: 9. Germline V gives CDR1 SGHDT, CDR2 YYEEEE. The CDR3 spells CASSLGQGSGVYGYTF. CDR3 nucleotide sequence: TGTGCCAGCAGCTTGGGACAGGGATCCGGTGTCTATGGCTACACCTTC. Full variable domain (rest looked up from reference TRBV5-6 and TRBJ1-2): DAGVTQSPTHLIKTRGQQVTLRCSPKSGHDTVSWYQQALGQGPQFIFQYYEEEERQRGNFPDRFSGHQFPNYSSELNVNALLLGDSALYLCASSLGQGSGVYGYTFGSGTRLTVV.

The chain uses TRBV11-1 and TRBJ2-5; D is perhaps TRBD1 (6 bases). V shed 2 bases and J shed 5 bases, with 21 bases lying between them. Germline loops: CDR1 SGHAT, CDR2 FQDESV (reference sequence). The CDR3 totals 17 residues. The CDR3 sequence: CASSLRRLGRGRETQYF. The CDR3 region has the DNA TGTGCCAGCAGCTTACGGCGACTGGGCAGGGGACGCGAGACCCAGTACTTC.

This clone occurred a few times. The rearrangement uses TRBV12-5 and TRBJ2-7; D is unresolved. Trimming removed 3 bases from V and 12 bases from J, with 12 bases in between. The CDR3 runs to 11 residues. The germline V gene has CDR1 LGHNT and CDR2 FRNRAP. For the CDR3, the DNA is TGTGCTAGTGGTTTTAGAAACCAACTGTACTTC. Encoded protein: CASGFRNQLYF.